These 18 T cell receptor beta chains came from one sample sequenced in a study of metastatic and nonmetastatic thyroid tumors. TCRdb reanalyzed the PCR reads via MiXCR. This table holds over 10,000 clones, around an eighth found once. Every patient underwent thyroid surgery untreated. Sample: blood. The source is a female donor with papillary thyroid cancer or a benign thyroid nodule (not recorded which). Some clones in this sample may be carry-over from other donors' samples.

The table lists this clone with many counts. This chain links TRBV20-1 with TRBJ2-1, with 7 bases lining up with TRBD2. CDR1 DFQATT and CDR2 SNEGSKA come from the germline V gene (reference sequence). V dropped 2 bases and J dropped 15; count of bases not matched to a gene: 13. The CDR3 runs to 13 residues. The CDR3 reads CSARLLAAPPPFF. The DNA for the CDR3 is TGCAGTGCTAGACTCCTAGCGGCTCCCCCTCCGTTCTTC.

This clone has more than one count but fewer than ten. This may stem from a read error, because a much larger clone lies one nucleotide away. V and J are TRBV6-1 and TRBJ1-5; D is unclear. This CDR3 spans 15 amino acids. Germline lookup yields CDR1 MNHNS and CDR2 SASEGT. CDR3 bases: TGTGCCAGCAGATCCCACCTCGATAGCAATCAGCCCCGGCATTTT. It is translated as CASRSHLDSNQPRHF.

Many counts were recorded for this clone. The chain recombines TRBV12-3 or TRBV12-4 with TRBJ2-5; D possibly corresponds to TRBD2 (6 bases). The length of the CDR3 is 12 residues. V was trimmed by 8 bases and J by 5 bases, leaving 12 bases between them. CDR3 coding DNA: TGTGCCAGCGGGAGGTTCCAGGAGACCCAGTACTTC. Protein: CASGRFQETQYF.

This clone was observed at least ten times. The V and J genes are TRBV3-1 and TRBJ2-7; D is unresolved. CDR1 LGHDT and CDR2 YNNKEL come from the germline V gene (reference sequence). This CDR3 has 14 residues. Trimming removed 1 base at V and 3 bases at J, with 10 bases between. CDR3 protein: CASSQGPRLYEQYF. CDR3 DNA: TGTGCCAGCAGCCAAGGGCCCAGGCTCTACGAGCAGTACTTC.

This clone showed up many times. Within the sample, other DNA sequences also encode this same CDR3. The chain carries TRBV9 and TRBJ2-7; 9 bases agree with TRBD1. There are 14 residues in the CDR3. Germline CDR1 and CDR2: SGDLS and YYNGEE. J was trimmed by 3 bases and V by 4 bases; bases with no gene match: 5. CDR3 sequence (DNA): TGTGCCAGCAGCCCTACAGGGGGCGGCTACGAGCAGTACTTC. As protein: CASSPTGGGYEQYF.

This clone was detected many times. The CDR3, as DNA: TGTGCCAGCAGCTACAGGGAGGGGGAAAAACTGTTTTTT. Encoded protein: CASSYREGEKLFF. The chain combines TRBV7-9 with TRBJ1-4; TRBD1 might be the D (6 bases). Between the trimmed V and J ends, which lost 4 bases and 8 bases, there was a span of 11 bases. The CDR3 runs 13 residues. Germline-derived CDR1 and CDR2 are SEHNR and FQNEAQ (reference sequence).

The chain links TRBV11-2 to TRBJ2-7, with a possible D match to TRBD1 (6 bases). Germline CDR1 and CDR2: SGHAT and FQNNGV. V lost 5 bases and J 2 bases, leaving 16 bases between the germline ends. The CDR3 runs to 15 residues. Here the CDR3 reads CASSLIVQGTYEQYF. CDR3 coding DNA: TGTGCCAGCAGCCTGATAGTACAGGGAACCTACGAGCAGTACTTC.

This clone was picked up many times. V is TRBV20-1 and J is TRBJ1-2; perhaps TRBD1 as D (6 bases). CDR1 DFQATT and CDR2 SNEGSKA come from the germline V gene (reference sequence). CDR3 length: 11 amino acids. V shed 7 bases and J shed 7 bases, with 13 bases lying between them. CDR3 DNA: TGCAGTGACTTACAGGGCGCTGGCTACACCTTC. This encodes CSDLQGAGYTF.

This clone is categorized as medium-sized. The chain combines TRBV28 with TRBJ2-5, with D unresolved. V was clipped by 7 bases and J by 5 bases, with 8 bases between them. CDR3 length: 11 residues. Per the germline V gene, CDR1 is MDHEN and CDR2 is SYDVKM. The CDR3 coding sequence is TGTGCCAGCATCCAGTGGGAGACCCAGTACTTC. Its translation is CASIQWETQYF.

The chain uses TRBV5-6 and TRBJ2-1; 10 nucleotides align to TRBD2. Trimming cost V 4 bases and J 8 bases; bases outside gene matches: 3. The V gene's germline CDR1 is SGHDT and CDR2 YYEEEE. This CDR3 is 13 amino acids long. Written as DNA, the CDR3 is TGTGCCAGCAGCCTAGCGGGAGCCCATGAGCAGTTCTTC. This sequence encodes CASSLAGAHEQFF.

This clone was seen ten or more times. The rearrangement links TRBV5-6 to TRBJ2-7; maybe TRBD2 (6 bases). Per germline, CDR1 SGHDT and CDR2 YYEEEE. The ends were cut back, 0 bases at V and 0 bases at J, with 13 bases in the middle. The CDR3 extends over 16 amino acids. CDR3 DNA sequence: TGTGCCAGCAGCTTGGAAGGCGCGGGGCTCTCCTACGAGCAGTACTTC. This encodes CASSLEGAGLSYEQYF.

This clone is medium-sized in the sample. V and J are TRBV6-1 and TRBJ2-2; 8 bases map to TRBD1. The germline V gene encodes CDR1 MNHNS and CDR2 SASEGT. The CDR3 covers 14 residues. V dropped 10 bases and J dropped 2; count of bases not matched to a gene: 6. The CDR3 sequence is CATGTGSNTGELFF. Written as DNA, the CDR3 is TGTGCCACCGGGACAGGATCAAACACCGGGGAGCTGTTTTTT.

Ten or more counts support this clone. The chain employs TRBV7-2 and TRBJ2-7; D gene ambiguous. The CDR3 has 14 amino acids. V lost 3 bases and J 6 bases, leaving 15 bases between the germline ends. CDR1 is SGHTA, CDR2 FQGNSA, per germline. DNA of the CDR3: TGTGCCAGCAGCTTCCTCCATCTTCTCACCGAGCAGTACTTC. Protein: CASSFLHLLTEQYF.

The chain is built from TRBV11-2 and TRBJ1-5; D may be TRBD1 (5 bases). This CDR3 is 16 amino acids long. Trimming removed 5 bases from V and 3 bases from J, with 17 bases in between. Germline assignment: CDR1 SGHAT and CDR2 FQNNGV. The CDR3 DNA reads TGTGCCAGCAGCCCCCTGGGGGGGGTTATCAATCAGCCCCAGCATTTT. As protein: CASSPLGGVINQPQHF.

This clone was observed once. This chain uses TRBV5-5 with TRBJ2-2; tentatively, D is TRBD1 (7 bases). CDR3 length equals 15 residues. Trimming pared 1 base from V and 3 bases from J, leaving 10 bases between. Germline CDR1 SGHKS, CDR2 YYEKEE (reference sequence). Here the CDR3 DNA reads TGTGCCAGCAGCTTGTCCAGGGGGGACACCGGGGAGCTGTTTTTT. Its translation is CASSLSRGDTGELFF. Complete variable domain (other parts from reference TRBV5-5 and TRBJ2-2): DAGVTQSPTHLIKTRGQQVTLRCSPISGHKSVSWYQQVLGQGPQFIFQYYEKEERGRGNFPDRFSARQFPNYSSELNVNALLLGDSALYLCASSLSRGDTGELFFGEGSRLTVL.

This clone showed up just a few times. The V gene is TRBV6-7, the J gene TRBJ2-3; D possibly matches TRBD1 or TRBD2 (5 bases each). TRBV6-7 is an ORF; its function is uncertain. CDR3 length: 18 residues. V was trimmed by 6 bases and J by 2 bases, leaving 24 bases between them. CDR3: CASRQRPGRKHHTDTQYF. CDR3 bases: TGTGCCAGCAGGCAAAGGCCGGGGCGCAAACACCACACAGATACGCAGTATTTT.

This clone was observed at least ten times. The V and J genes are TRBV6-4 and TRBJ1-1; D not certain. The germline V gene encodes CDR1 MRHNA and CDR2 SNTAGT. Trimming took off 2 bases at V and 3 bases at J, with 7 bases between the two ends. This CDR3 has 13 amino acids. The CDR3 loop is CASSDREDTEAFF. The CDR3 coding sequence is TGTGCCAGCAGTGACAGGGAAGACACTGAAGCTTTCTTT.

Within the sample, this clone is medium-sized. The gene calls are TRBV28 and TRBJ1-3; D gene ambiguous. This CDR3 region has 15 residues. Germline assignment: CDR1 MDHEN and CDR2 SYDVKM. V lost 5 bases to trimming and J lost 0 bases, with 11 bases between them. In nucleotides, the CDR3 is TGTGCCAGCAGTAAGACCCCGGTCTCTGGAAACACCATATATTTT. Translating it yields CASSKTPVSGNTIYF.